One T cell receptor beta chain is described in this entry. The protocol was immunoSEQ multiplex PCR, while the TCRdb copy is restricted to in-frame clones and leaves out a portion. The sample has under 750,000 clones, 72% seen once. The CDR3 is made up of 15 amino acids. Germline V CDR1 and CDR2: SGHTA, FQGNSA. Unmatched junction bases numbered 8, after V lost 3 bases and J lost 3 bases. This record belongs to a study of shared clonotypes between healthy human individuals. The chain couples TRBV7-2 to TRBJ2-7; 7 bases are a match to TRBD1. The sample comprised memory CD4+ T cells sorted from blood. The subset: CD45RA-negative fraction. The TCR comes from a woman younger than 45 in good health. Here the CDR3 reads CASSFSSGGDYEQYF. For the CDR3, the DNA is TGTGCCAGCAGCTTTTCTTCAGGGGGTGACTACGAGCAGTACTTC.